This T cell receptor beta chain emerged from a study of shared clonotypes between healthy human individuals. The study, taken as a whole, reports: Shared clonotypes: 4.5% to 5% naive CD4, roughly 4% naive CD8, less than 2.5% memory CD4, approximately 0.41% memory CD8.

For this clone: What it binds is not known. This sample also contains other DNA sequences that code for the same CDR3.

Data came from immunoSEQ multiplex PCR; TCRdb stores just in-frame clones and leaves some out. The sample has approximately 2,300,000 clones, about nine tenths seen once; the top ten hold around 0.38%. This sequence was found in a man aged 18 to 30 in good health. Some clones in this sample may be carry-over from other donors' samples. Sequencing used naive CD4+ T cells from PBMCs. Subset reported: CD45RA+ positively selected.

The DNA of the CDR3 is TGTGCCAGCAGTTCTCCGGGACAGGGGAATGGCTACACCTTC. It encodes CASSSPGQGNGYTF. This sequence joins TRBV28 and TRBJ1-2; 10 nucleotides match TRBD1. The germline CDR1 and CDR2 sequences are MDHEN and SYDVKM. This CDR3 is 14 amino acids long. V shed 4 bases and J 6 bases; nucleotides not matched to a gene: 5.